The 8 T cell receptor beta chains below were found in one sample sequenced in a study of cytomegalovirus exposure and HLA in healthy donors. Both 60 Vbeta primers and 13 Jbeta primers went into the PCR. Measured with immunoSEQ multiplex PCR; TCRdb has only the in-frame clones, and not every one. This repertoire shows about 180,000 clones, approximately 73% found once; its top ten account for roughly 2.5%. Material: PBMCs. The source is a woman aged 25 to 39 in good health and CMV-seropositive.

This clone was observed a few times. The J gene is TRBJ1-6, the V gene TRBV9; no clear D. V dropped 2 bases and J dropped 7 bases, with 10 bases sitting between them. Germline assignment: CDR1 SGDLS and CDR2 YYNGEE. The CDR3 loop spans 14 amino acids. The CDR3 DNA sequence: TGTGCCAGCAGCGTGGATGCGGCGAATTCACCCCTCCACTTT. Translated: CASSVDAANSPLHF.

The rearrangement joins TRBV11-2 to TRBJ2-2, with D unresolved. V was trimmed by 2 bases and J by 7 bases, leaving 8 bases between them. This CDR3 region has 13 residues. Germline values: CDR1 SGHAT, CDR2 FQNNGV. CDR3 nucleotide sequence: TGTGCCAGCAGCTTAAGCCCCGACGGGGAGCTGTTTTTT. Amino acids: CASSLSPDGELFF.

The V gene is TRBV12-5, the J gene TRBJ2-1, with 7 positions matching TRBD2. With V trimmed by 6 bases and J by 8 bases, 10 bases remained unmatched. Germline assignment: CDR1 LGHNT and CDR2 FRNRAP. CDR3 length: 14 amino acids. The CDR3 protein is CASGPRNREDEQFF. CDR3 nucleotide sequence: TGTGCTAGTGGCCCCAGGAACCGGGAGGATGAGCAGTTCTTC.

J is TRBJ2-2 and V is TRBV18; the D gene is possibly TRBD1 (5 bases). V was shortened by 5 bases and J by 7 bases, with 8 bases between the two germline ends. The CDR3 extends over 12 amino acids. Germline values: CDR1 KGHSH, CDR2 LQKENI. This chain's CDR3 is CASSAQGGELFF. The CDR3 DNA reads TGTGCCAGCTCAGCTCAGGGCGGGGAGCTGTTTTTT. Full variable domain (missing parts from reference TRBV18 and TRBJ2-2): NAGVMQNPRHLVRRRGQEARLRCSPMKGHSHVYWYRQLPEEGLKFMVYLQKENIIDESGMPKERFSAEFPKEGPSILRIQQVVRGDSAAYFCASSAQGGELFFGEGSRLTVL.

The chain is built from TRBV11-2 and TRBJ1-1, with 9 bases aligning to TRBD1. J lost 5 bases, V lost 5 bases, and 3 bases had no gene match. The CDR3 runs to 13 residues. In germline, CDR1 is SGHAT, CDR2 FQNNGV. The CDR3 DNA reads as TGTGCCAGCAGCCCTGACAGGGGGACTGAAGCTTTCTTT. It codes for CASSPDRGTEAFF.

The rearrangement joins TRBV5-6 to TRBJ1-3, with a tentative D call TRBD1 (5 bases). The CDR3 consists of 15 residues. Germline V gene lookup returns CDR1 SGHDT and CDR2 YYEEEE. Trimming took off 1 base at V and 4 bases at J, with 12 bases between the two ends. DNA for the CDR3: TGTGCCAGCAGCTTGACGGCAGGGCCGGGAAACACCATATATTTT. Residues: CASSLTAGPGNTIYF.

The chain recombines TRBV7-2 with TRBJ2-7; 14 bases match TRBD2. CDR1 is SGHTA and CDR2 is FQGNSA in the germline V gene. The trim removed 5 bases at V and 0 bases at J, leaving 3 bases unmatched. The CDR3 loop spans 16 amino acids. The chain's CDR3 is CASSRGLAGVSYEQYF. The CDR3 nucleotides read TGTGCCAGCAGCAGGGGACTAGCGGGGGTCTCCTACGAGCAGTACTTC. The full variable domain, its missing parts supplied by reference TRBV7-2 and TRBJ2-7, is GAGVSQSPSNKVTEKGKDVELRCDPISGHTALYWYRQSLGQGLEFLIYFQGNSAPDKSGLPSDRFSAERTGGSVSTLTIQRTQQEDSAVYLCASSRGLAGVSYEQYFGPGTRLTVT.

The chain joins TRBV20-1 to TRBJ1-2, with D unclear. Per the germline V gene, CDR1 is DFQATT and CDR2 is SNEGSKA (reference sequence). V was clipped by 7 bases and J by 2 bases, with 8 bases between them. CDR3 length equals 11 residues. The CDR3 DNA follows: TGCAGTGTCGGGGTCAACTATGGCTACACCTTC. It is translated as CSVGVNYGYTF.